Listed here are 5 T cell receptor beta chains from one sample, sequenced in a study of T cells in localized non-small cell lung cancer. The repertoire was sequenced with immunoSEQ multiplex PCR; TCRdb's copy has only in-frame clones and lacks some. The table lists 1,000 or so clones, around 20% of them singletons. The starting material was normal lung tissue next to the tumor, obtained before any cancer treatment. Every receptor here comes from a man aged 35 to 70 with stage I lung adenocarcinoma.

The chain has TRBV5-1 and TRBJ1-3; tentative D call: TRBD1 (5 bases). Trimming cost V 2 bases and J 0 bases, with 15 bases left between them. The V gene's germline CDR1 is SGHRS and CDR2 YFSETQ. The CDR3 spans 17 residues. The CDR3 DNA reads TGCGCCAGCAGCTTATCCTCGACAGCAACCTCTGGAAACACCATATATTTT. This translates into CASSLSSTATSGNTIYF.

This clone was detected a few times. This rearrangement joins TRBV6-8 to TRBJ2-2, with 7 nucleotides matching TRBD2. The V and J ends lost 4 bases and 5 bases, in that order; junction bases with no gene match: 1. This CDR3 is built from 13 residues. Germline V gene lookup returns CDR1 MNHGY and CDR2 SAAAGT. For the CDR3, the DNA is TGTGCCAGCAGTTTTAGCGGGACCGGGGAGCTGTTTTTT. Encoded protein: CASSFSGTGELFF.

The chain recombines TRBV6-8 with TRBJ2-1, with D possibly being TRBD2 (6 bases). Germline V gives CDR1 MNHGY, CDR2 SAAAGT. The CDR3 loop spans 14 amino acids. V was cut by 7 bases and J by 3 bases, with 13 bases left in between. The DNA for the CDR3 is TGTGCCAGCATTTCGGGAGCTAACTACAATGAGCAGTTCTTC. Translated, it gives CASISGANYNEQFF.

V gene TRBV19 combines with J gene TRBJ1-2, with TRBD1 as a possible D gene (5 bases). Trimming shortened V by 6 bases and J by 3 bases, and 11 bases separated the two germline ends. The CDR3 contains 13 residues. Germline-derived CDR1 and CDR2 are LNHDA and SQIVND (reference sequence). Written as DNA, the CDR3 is TGTGCCAGTAGAGACCAGGGACACTATGGCTACACCTTC. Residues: CASRDQGHYGYTF.

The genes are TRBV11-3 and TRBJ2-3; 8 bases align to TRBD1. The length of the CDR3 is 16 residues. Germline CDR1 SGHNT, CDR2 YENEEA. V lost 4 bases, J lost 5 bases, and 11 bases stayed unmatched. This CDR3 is CASSSFRGRGEDTQYF. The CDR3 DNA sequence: TGTGCCAGCAGCTCTTTCAGGGGGCGCGGGGAAGATACGCAGTATTTT.